The 27 T cell receptor beta chains below come from one sample, sequenced in a study of CXCR3-negative and CXCR3-positive naive CD8 T cells. Carrying UMI labels, the TRB cDNA libraries were prepared through 5' RACE. Following a re-call of the 5' RACE reads, TCRdb has one entry per CDR3 protein and lacks DNA. The sample table includes around 26,000 distinct CDR3 sequences. Sequencing was done on a sample of naive CXCR3- CD8+ T cells from blood. As for subset: CD45RO-CCR7+CD27+CD95- naive CD8+ T cells lacking CXCR3 (TNR3-). Every receptor here comes from a human donor in good health. Some clones in this sample may be carry-over from other donors' samples.

The chain carries TRBV29-1 and TRBJ2-1; TCRdb proposes TRBD2, but this gene call is untestable without DNA. This CDR3 is built from 12 residues. The germline V gene encodes CDR1 SQVTM and CDR2 ANQGSEA. This CDR3 reads CSAAGSYNEQFF.

V usage is TRBV7-2 and J usage is TRBJ1-2; the D call from TCRdb, TRBD1, cannot be confirmed without DNA. The germline V gene encodes CDR1 SGHTA and CDR2 FQGNSA. The CDR3 is 12 amino acids. Here the CDR3 reads CASSSGSYGYTF.

This chain links TRBV7-9 with TRBJ2-5; TCRdb picks TRBD2, but there is no DNA to check that call. The CDR3 contains 13 residues. Per the germline V gene, CDR1 is SEHNR and CDR2 is FQNEAQ (reference sequence). Here the CDR3 reads CASRGLAGETQYF.

This sequence joins TRBV7-6 and TRBJ2-7; TCRdb outputs TRBD1, but without DNA this stays unchecked. Looked up from germline, CDR1 is SGHVS and CDR2 is FNYEAQ. This CDR3 has 14 residues. This chain's CDR3 is CASSLAAGEYEQYF.

The chain recombines TRBV7-3 with TRBJ2-3; there is no DNA to check the TCRdb D call of TRBD2. The CDR3 length is 15 residues. CDR1 is SGHTA, CDR2 FQGTGA, per germline. This CDR3 reads CASSSLAGGTDTQYF. Using reference TRBV7-3 and TRBJ2-3 for the parts outside the CDR3, the full variable domain is GAGVSQTPSNKVTEKGKYVELRCDPISGHTALYWYRQSLGQGPEFLIYFQGTGAADDSGLPNDRFFAVRPEGSVSTLKIQRTERGDSAVYLCASSSLAGGTDTQYFGPGTRLTVL.

The chain recombines TRBV9 with TRBJ2-7; TCRdb's D call of TRBD2 is untestable without DNA. This CDR3 is built from 15 residues. Germline CDR1 reads SGDLS; CDR2 reads YYNGEE. This chain's CDR3 is CASSVADSGGYEQYF.

The CDR3 reads CASSLDGTRYTEAFF. The chain has TRBV12-3 or TRBV12-4 and TRBJ1-1. CDR3 length equals 15 residues.

The chain recombines TRBV29-1 with TRBJ2-7; TCRdb gives TRBD1 as the D gene, but with no DNA this cannot be confirmed. The CDR3 has 15 amino acids. CDR1 SQVTM and CDR2 ANQGSEA come from the germline V gene. This chain's CDR3 is CSVPYNELSSYEQYF.

V usage is TRBV5-5 and J usage is TRBJ2-2; TCRdb reports TRBD2, a call that lacks DNA to check it against. CDR1 is SGHKS, CDR2 YYEKEE, per germline (reference sequence). CDR3 length equals 18 residues. CDR3 region: CASSPALAGVGIPGELFF.

Judged by frequency, this clonotype is medium-sized. This rearrangement joins TRBV7-6 to TRBJ1-1. The CDR3 spans 12 residues. Germline CDR1 is SGHVS and CDR2 is FNYEAQ. This chain's CDR3 is CASSLLNTEAFF.

The chain employs TRBV12-5 and TRBJ2-1; TCRdb designates TRBD1, a call that cannot be tested without DNA. The germline V gene encodes CDR1 LGHNT and CDR2 FRNRAP. CDR3 length: 11 amino acids. The chain's CDR3 is CASGPLMGVIF. Full variable domain (rest looked up from reference TRBV12-5 and TRBJ2-1): DARVTQTPRHKVTEMGQEVTMRCQPILGHNTVFWYRQTMMQGLELLAYFRNRAPLDDSGMPKDRFSAEMPDATLATLKIQPSEPRDSAVYFCASGPLMGVIFGPGTRLTVL.

This sequence joins TRBV29-1 and TRBJ2-7; as DNA is missing, the TRBD2 call by TCRdb cannot be tested. The V gene's germline CDR1 is SQVTM and CDR2 ANQGSEA. The CDR3 is made up of 12 amino acids. CDR3: CSVVTGTNEQYF.

This CDR3 is CSVGLAGRNEQFF. V gene TRBV29-1 combines with J gene TRBJ2-1; the TCRdb call, TRBD2, lacks DNA for checking. Per the germline V gene, CDR1 is SQVTM and CDR2 is ANQGSEA. The CDR3 runs 13 residues.

V gene TRBV7-9 combines with J gene TRBJ2-3; the TCRdb D gene call, TRBD1, has no DNA to confirm it. Germline V gene data show CDR1 as SEHNR and CDR2 as FQNEAQ (reference sequence). CDR3 length: 20 residues. CDR3: CASSFEWTDVGRDGTDTQYF.

The rearrangement joins TRBV3-1 to TRBJ2-2; the D call from TCRdb, TRBD1, cannot be confirmed without DNA. CDR3 length: 15 amino acids. Germline CDR1 reads LGHDT; CDR2 reads YNNKEL (reference sequence). CDR3 in amino acids: CASSQGTVNTGELFF. The entire variable domain, with the rest obtained from reference TRBV3-1 and TRBJ2-2, is as follows: DTAVSQTPKYLVTQMGNDKSIKCEQNLGHDTMYWYKQDSKKFLKIMFSYNNKELIINETVPNRFSPKSPDKAHLNLHINSLELGDSAVYFCASSQGTVNTGELFFGEGSRLTVL.

The CDR3 loop reads CASSPETGDRSYEQYF. J is TRBJ2-7 and V is TRBV4-3; the D call from TCRdb, TRBD1, cannot be confirmed without DNA. The CDR3 is made up of 16 amino acids. The V gene's germline CDR1 is LGHNA and CDR2 YSLEER.

This clonotype registers medium-sized by frequency. This chain links TRBV10-2 with TRBJ1-1; TCRdb outputs TRBD1, but without DNA this stays unchecked. Germline V gene lookup returns CDR1 WSHSY and CDR2 SAAADI. This CDR3 spans 12 amino acids. The chain's CDR3 is CASRGQMGEAFF.

The V and J genes are TRBV7-8 and TRBJ2-2. CDR1 SGHVS and CDR2 FQNEAQ come from the germline V gene. The CDR3 extends over 14 amino acids. The CDR3 here is CASSLGGGTGELFF. Supplemented by reference TRBV7-8 and TRBJ2-2, the full variable domain reads GAGVSQSPRYKVAKRGQDVALRCDPISGHVSLFWYQQALGQGPEFLTYFQNEAQLDKSGLPSDRFFAERPEGSVSTLKIQRTQQEDSAVYLCASSLGGGTGELFFGEGSRLTVL.

The chain joins TRBV13 to TRBJ2-7; as DNA is missing, the TRBD1 call by TCRdb cannot be tested. The V gene's germline CDR1 is PRHDT and CDR2 FYEKMQ (reference sequence). The CDR3 consists of 15 residues. The chain's CDR3 is CASSLGGGNSYEQYF.

The chain's CDR3 is CVSGGHHNEQFF. V is TRBV7-9 and J is TRBJ2-1; TCRdb indicates TRBD1, and absent DNA this call remains unverified. CDR1 and CDR2 from the germline V gene are SEHNR and FQNEAQ (reference sequence). The CDR3 is 12 amino acids.

The chain employs TRBV2 and TRBJ2-1; without DNA, the TCRdb call of TRBD1 cannot be checked. The germline V gene has CDR1 SNHLY and CDR2 FYNNEI. This CDR3 spans 17 amino acids. The CDR3 protein is CASSARVTLYPYNEQFF.

This chain uses TRBV28 with TRBJ2-7; TCRdb outputs TRBD2, but without DNA this stays unchecked. Germline CDR1 reads MDHEN; CDR2 reads SYDVKM. The CDR3 loop spans 16 amino acids. The CDR3 loop reads CASSLGARTSSYEQYF.

The chain recombines TRBV5-1 with TRBJ2-2; lacking DNA, the TRBD1 call made by TCRdb goes unchecked. CDR3 size: 15 residues. In germline, CDR1 is SGHRS, CDR2 YFSETQ. The CDR3 loop is CASSPYRDGAGELFF.

The chain couples TRBV7-2 to TRBJ2-2; TCRdb names TRBD1, which stays unverified in the absence of DNA. Germline-derived CDR1 and CDR2 are SGHTA and FQGNSA. The length of the CDR3 is 14 residues. The CDR3 protein is CASSLGWGTGELFF. The variable domain in full, with the rest retrieved from reference TRBV7-2 and TRBJ2-2, is GAGVSQSPSNKVTEKGKDVELRCDPISGHTALYWYRQSLGQGLEFLIYFQGNSAPDKSGLPSDRFSAERTGGSVSTLTIQRTQQEDSAVYLCASSLGWGTGELFFGEGSRLTVL.

This chain uses TRBV7-9 with TRBJ1-4; absent DNA, TCRdb's TRBD1 call cannot be checked. CDR3 length: 14 residues. The V gene's germline CDR1 is SEHNR and CDR2 FQNEAQ (reference sequence). CDR3 in amino acids: CASSLPGGREKLFF.

The V gene is TRBV7-7, the J gene TRBJ2-2; TCRdb picks TRBD2, but there is no DNA to check that call. This CDR3 spans 21 amino acids. The germline CDR1 and CDR2 sequences are SSHAT and FNYEAQ (reference sequence). The CDR3 sequence is CASSLGLLSGGPKMNTGELFF.

The rearrangement joins TRBV29-1 to TRBJ2-7; TCRdb reports TRBD1, a call that lacks DNA to check it against. CDR3 length: 15 amino acids. CDR1 and CDR2 (germline): SQVTM, ANQGSEA. The CDR3 sequence is CSVERRGSSSYEQYF.